This paragraph covers one T cell receptor (beta chain) sequence. The sample is drawn from a study of OX40 agonist ivuxolimab in advanced cancers. TCRdb keeps only in-frame clones here, not all; method: immunoSEQ multiplex PCR. The sample includes about 77,000 clones, roughly 86% of them seen just once. Trimming left V 4 bases short and J 0 bases short, with 7 bases between. CDR3 length equals 14 residues. Germline V gene lookup returns CDR1 SEHNR and CDR2 FQNEAQ (reference sequence). This TCR came from an adult with an advanced solid tumor such as melanoma, head and neck, liver or kidney cancer. The chain combines TRBV7-9 with TRBJ1-5; D is perhaps TRBD1 (5 bases). The sequenced sample was CD4+ or CD8+ T cells sorted from blood, obtained in a trial of the OX40 agonist ivuxolimab. CDR3 region: CASSWTFSNQPQHF. The CDR3 nucleotides are TGTGCCAGCAGCTGGACATTTAGCAATCAGCCCCAGCATTTT.